This entry lists 11 T cell receptor beta chains sequenced from one sample in a study of blood T cell repertoires in COVID-19. Generated by immunoSEQ multiplex PCR, the TCRdb table keeps only in-frame clones and is missing some. The data hold about 290,000 clones, with roughly 90% observed a single time. The material sequenced was peripheral blood. These receptors were collected from a woman aged 30 to 39 with active or convalescent COVID-19.

CDR3 nucleotide sequence: TGCGCCAGCAGCCAAGATCTGCTGCGGGGGGGCAACACCGGGGAGCTGTTTTTT. As protein: CASSQDLLRGGNTGELFF. This sequence joins TRBV4-3 and TRBJ2-2; 9 nucleotides agree with TRBD2. This CDR3 contains 18 residues. Per the germline V gene, CDR1 is LGHNA and CDR2 is YSLEER. With V trimmed by 0 bases and J by 2 bases, 7 bases remained unmatched.

This clone was recorded a few times. The rearrangement joins TRBV4-3 to TRBJ2-1, with 9 nucleotides matching TRBD2. Germline CDR1 LGHNA, CDR2 YSLEER. V lost 0 bases and J lost 9; bases outside the gene matches: 9. The CDR3 spans 16 residues. The CDR3 here is CASSQDFAGGPREQFF. As DNA, the CDR3 is TGCGCCAGCAGCCAAGATTTCGCGGGGGGGCCGCGTGAGCAGTTCTTC.

This chain links TRBV7-9 with TRBJ2-7; 7 bases are a match to TRBD1. Unmatched junction bases numbered 13, after V lost 4 bases and J lost 4 bases. CDR3 size: 16 residues. Per germline, CDR1 SEHNR and CDR2 FQNEAQ (reference sequence). CDR3 in amino acids: CASSSSRQGVAYEQYF. The CDR3 DNA reads as TGTGCCAGCAGCTCCTCTCGGCAGGGGGTTGCATACGAGCAGTACTTC.

The rearrangement uses TRBV30 and TRBJ1-5; perhaps TRBD1 as D (6 bases). Germline CDR1 and CDR2: GTSNPN and SVGIG (reference sequence). V was trimmed by 3 bases and J by 3 bases, leaving 12 bases between them. This CDR3 is built from 14 residues. The CDR3 DNA reads as TGTGCCTGGAGGGGCAGGGGAATCAATCAGCCCCAGCATTTT. This sequence encodes CAWRGRGINQPQHF.

V gene TRBV23-1 combines with J gene TRBJ1-2, with D tentatively TRBD1 (6 bases). TRBV23-1 is designated an ORF whose function remains uncertain. The V gene lost 2 bases and the J gene lost 1 base, with 17 bases spanning the gap. The CDR3 covers 17 residues. CDR3 nucleotides: TGCGCCAGCAGTCAACGGCGAAGGACAGACTATAACTATGGCTACACCTTC. It yields the protein CASSQRRRTDYNYGYTF.

The rearrangement joins TRBV29-1 to TRBJ2-1; 11 bases match TRBD2. The V segment lost 6 bases and the J segment 0 bases; nucleotides outside the gene matches: 4. This CDR3 spans 15 amino acids. Germline V gene lookup returns CDR1 SQVTM and CDR2 ANQGSEA. The CDR3 sequence is CSVGTSGSSYNEQFF. The CDR3 region has the DNA TGCAGCGTCGGAACTAGCGGGAGCTCCTACAATGAGCAGTTCTTC.

The rearrangement joins TRBV5-1 to TRBJ2-3; D gene uncertain. Germline-derived CDR1 and CDR2 are SGHRS and YFSETQ. The V gene lost 0 bases and the J gene lost 0 bases, with 2 bases spanning the gap. The CDR3 consists of 13 residues. The CDR3 protein is CASSLASTDTQYF. CDR3 in DNA: TGCGCCAGCAGCTTGGCTAGCACAGATACGCAGTATTTT.

The gene calls are TRBV30 and TRBJ1-1, with D uncertain. This CDR3 is built from 14 residues. CDR1 and CDR2 from the germline V gene are GTSNPN and SVGIG (reference sequence). V lost 5 bases to trimming and J lost 11 bases, with 24 bases between them. As DNA, the CDR3 is TGTGCCTGGGGTCAGGCAGGTCCACTTCTAAGGGCTTTCTTT. Translating it yields CAWGQAGPLLRAFF.

J is TRBJ2-4 and V is TRBV3-1 (or the pseudogene TRBV3-2), with 8 bases fitting TRBD2. With V trimmed by 1 base and J by 7 bases, 6 bases remained unmatched. The CDR3 is 15 residues long. CDR1 and CDR2 from the germline V gene are LGHDT and YNNKEL (reference sequence). The CDR3 DNA follows: TGTGCCAGCAGCCAAGTAATCGGCGGGGGGAACATTCAGTACTTC. Protein sequence: CASSQVIGGGNIQYF.

This clone has more than one count but fewer than ten. This chain links TRBV5-1 with TRBJ2-2; 8 nucleotides line up with TRBD1. Germline lookup yields CDR1 SGHRS and CDR2 YFSETQ. The V segment lost 5 bases and the J segment 2 bases; nucleotides outside the gene matches: 5. The length of the CDR3 is 15 residues. CDR3 sequence: CASRPDRANTGELFF. Written as DNA, the CDR3 is TGCGCCAGCAGGCCGGACAGGGCAAACACCGGGGAGCTGTTTTTT.

This clone came up once. The chain is built from TRBV18 and TRBJ2-7; 13 nucleotides align to TRBD2. The trim removed 3 bases at V and 4 bases at J, leaving 3 bases unmatched. This CDR3 spans 15 amino acids. Looked up from germline, CDR1 is KGHSH and CDR2 is LQKENI. CDR3 nucleotides: TGTGCCAGCTCACCTCGGACTAGCGGGGGTTACGAGCAGTACTTC. It codes for CASSPRTSGGYEQYF.